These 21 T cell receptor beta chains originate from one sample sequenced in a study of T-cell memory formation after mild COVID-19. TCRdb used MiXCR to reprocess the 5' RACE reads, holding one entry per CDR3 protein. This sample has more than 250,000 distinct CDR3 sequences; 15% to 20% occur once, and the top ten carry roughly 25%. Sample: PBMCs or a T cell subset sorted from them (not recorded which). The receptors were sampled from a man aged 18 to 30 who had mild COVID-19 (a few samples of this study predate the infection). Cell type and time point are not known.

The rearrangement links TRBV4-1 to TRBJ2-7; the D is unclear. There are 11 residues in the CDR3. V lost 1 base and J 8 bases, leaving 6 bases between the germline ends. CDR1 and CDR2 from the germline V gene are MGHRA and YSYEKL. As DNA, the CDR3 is TGCGCCAGCAGCCAAGCCGGCCAGCAGTACTTC. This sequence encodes CASSQAGQQYF.

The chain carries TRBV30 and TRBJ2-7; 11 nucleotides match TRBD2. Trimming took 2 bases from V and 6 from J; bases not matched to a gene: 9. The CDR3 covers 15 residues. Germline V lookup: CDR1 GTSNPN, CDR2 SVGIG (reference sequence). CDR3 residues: CAWSISGGGVSEQYF. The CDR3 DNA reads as TGTGCCTGGAGTATTAGCGGGGGGGGTGTGAGCGAGCAGTACTTC. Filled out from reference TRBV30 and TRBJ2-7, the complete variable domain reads SQTIHQWPATLVQPVGSPLSLECTVEGTSNPNLYWYRQAAGRGLQLLFYSVGIGQISSEVPQNLSASRPQDRQFILSSKKLLLSDSGFYLCAWSISGGGVSEQYFGPGTRLTVT.

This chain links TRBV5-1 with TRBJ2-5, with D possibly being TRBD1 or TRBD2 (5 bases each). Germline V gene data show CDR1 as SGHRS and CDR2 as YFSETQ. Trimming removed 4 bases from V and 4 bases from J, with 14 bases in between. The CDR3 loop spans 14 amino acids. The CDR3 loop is CASSDLPGPETQYF. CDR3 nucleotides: TGCGCCAGCAGCGATCTCCCGGGGCCAGAGACCCAGTACTTC. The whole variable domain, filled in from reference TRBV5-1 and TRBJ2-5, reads KAGVTQTPRYLIKTRGQQVTLSCSPISGHRSVSWYQQTPGQGLQFLFEYFSETQRNKGNFPGRFSGRQFSNSRSEMNVSTLELGDSALYLCASSDLPGPETQYFGPGTRLLVL.

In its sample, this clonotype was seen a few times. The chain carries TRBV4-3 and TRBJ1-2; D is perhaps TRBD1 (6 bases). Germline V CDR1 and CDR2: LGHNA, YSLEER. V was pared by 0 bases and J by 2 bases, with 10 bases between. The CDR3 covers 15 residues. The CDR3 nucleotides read TGCGCCAGCAGCCAAGAGCCCGGGGGCAACTATGGCTACACCTTC. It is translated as CASSQEPGGNYGYTF.

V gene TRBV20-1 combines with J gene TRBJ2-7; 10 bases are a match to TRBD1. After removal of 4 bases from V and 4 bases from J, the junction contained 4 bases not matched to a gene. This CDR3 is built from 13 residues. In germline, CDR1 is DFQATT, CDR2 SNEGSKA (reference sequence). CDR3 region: CSAKPGQGYEQYF. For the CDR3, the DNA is TGCAGTGCTAAGCCGGGACAGGGGTACGAGCAGTACTTC.

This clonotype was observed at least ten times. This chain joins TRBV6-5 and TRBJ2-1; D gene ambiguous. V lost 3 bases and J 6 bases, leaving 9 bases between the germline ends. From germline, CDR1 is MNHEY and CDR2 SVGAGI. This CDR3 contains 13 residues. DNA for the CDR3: TGTGCCAGCAGTTATAGTACGGGCAATGAGCAGTTCTTC. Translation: CASSYSTGNEQFF.

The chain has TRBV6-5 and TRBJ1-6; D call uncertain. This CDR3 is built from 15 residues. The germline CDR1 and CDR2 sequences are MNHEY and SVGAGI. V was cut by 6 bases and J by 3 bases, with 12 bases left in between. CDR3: CASSALELYNSPLHF. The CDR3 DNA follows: TGTGCCAGCAGCGCACTCGAACTCTATAATTCACCCCTCCACTTT.

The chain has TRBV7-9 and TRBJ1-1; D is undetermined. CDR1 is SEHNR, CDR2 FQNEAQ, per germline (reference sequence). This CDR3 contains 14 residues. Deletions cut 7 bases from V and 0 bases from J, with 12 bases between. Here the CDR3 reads CASKGILMNTEAFF. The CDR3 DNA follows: TGTGCCAGCAAAGGGATTCTGATGAACACTGAAGCTTTCTTT.

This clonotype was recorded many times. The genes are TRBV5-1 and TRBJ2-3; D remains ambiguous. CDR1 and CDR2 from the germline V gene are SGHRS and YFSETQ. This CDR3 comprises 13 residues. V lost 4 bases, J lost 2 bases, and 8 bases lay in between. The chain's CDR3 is CASSRQSTDTQYF. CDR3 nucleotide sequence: TGCGCCAGCAGCAGACAATCCACAGATACGCAGTATTTT.

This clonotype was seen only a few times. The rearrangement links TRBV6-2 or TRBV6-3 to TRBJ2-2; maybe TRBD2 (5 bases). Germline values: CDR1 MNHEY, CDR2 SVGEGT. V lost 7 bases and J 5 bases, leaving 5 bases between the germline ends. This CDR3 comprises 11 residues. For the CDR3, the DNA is TGTGCCAGCACGGGGACCGGGGAGCTGTTTTTT. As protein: CASTGTGELFF.

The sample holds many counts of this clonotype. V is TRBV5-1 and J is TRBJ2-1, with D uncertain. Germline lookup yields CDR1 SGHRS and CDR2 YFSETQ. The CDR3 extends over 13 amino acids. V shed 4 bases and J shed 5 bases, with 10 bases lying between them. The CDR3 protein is CASSPDPNNEQFF. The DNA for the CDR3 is TGCGCCAGCAGCCCGGACCCAAACAATGAGCAGTTCTTC. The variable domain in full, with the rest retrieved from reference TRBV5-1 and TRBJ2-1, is KAGVTQTPRYLIKTRGQQVTLSCSPISGHRSVSWYQQTPGQGLQFLFEYFSETQRNKGNFPGRFSGRQFSNSRSEMNVSTLELGDSALYLCASSPDPNNEQFFGPGTRLTVL.

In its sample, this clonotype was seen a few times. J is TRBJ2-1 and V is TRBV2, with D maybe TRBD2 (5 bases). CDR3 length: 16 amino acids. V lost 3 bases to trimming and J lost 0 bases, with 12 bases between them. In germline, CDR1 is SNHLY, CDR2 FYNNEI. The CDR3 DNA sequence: TGTGCCAGCAGTGAGAGGGCCATTAGCTCCTACAATGAGCAGTTCTTC. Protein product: CASSERAISSYNEQFF.

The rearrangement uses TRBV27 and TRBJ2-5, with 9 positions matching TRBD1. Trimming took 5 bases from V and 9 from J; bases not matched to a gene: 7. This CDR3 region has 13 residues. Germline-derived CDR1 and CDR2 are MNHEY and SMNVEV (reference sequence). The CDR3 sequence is CASSVRTGEAQYF. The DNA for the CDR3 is TGTGCCAGCAGTGTCCGGACAGGGGAGGCCCAGTACTTC.

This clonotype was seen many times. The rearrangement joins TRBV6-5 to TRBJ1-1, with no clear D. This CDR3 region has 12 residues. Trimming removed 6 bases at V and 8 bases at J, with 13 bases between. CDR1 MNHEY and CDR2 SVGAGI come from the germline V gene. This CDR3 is CASRNPRLEAFF. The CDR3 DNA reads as TGTGCCAGCAGGAACCCACGGCTCGAAGCTTTCTTT.

This CDR3 is CASSSPPWTGDGYTF. The CDR3 DNA follows: TGTGCCAGCAGCTCCCCTCCCTGGACAGGGGATGGCTACACCTTC. The J gene is TRBJ1-2, the V gene TRBV11-2; 9 bases are shared with TRBD1. The J segment lost 6 bases and the V segment lost 4 bases, leaving 9 bases of the junction unmatched. The CDR3 has 15 residues. From germline, CDR1 is SGHAT and CDR2 FQNNGV. Using reference TRBV11-2 and TRBJ1-2 for the parts outside the CDR3, the full variable domain is EAGVAQSPRYKIIEKRQSVAFWCNPISGHATLYWYQQILGQGPKLLIQFQNNGVVDDSQLPKDRFSAERLKGVDSTLKIQPAKLEDSAVYLCASSSPPWTGDGYTFGSGTRLTVV.

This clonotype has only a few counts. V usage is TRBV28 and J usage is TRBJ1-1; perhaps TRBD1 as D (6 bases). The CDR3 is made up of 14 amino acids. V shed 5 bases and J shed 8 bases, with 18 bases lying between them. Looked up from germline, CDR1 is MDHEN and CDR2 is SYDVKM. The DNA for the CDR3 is TGTGCCAGCAGTACCCAGGGGCTCTTCCTCGAAGCTTTCTTT. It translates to CASSTQGLFLEAFF.

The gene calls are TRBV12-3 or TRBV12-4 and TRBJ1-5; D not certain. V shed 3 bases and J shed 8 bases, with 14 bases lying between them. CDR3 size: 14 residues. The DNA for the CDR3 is TGTGCCAGCAGTTTTAGGGCAGCTGATGAGCCCCAGCATTTT. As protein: CASSFRAADEPQHF.

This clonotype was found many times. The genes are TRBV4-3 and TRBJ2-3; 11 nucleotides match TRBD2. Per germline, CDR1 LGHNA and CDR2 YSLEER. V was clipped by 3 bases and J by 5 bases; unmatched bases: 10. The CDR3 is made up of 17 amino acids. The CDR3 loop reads CASSHRLSGGAVDTQYF. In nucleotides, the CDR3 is TGCGCCAGCAGCCATCGTCTTAGCGGGGGGGCCGTAGATACGCAGTATTTT.

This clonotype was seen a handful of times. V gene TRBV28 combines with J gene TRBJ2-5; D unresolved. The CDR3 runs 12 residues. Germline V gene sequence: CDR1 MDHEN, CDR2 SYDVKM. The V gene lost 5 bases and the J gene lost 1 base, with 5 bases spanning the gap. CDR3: CASSAGQETQYF. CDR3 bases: TGTGCCAGCAGTGCCGGCCAAGAGACCCAGTACTTC.

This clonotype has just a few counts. CDR3 region: CASSQDPTGTSTDTQYF. Here the CDR3 DNA reads TGCGCCAGCAGCCAAGACCCGACAGGTACTAGCACAGATACGCAGTATTTT. This chain uses TRBV4-1 with TRBJ2-3; weak D call: TRBD1 (6 bases). V dropped 0 bases and J dropped 0 bases, with 13 bases sitting between them. The CDR3 is 17 amino acids. Germline V gene lookup returns CDR1 MGHRA and CDR2 YSYEKL.

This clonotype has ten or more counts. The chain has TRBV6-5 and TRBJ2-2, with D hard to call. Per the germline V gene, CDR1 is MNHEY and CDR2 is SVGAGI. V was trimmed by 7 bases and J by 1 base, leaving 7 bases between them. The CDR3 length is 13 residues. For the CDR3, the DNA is TGTGCCAGCAAACACCAGAACACCGGGGAGCTGTTTTTT. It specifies CASKHQNTGELFF.